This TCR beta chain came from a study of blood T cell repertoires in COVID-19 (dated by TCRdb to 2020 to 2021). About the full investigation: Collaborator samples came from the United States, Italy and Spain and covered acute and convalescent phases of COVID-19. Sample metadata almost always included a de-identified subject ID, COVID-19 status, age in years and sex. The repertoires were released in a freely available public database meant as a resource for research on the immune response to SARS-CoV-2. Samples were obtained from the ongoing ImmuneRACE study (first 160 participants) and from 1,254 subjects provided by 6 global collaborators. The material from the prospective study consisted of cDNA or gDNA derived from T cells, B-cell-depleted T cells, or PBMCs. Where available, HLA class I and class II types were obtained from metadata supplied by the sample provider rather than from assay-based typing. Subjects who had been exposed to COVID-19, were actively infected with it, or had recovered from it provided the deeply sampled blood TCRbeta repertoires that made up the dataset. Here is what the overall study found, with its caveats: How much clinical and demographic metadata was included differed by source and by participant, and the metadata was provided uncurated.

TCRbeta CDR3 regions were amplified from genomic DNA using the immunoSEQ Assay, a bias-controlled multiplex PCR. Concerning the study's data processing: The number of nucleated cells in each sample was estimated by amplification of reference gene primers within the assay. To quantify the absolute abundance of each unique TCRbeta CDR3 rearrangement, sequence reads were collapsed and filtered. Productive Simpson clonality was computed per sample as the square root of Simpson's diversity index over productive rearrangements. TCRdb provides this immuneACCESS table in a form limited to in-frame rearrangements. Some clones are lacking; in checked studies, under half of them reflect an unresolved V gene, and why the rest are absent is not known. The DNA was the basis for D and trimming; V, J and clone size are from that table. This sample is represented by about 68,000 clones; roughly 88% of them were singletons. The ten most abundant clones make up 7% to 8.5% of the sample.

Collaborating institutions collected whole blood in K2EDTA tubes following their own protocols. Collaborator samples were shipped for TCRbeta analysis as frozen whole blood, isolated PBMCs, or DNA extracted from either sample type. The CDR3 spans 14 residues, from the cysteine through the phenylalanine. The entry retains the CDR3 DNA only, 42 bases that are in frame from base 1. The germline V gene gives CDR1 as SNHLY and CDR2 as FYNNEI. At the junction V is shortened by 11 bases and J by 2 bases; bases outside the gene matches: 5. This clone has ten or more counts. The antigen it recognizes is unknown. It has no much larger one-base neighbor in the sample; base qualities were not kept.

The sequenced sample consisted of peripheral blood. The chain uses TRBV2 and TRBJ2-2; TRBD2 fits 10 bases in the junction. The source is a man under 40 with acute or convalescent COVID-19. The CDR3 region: CAVLAGYNTGELFF. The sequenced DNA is TGTGCCGTACTAGCGGGATATAACACCGGGGAGCTGTTTTTT.